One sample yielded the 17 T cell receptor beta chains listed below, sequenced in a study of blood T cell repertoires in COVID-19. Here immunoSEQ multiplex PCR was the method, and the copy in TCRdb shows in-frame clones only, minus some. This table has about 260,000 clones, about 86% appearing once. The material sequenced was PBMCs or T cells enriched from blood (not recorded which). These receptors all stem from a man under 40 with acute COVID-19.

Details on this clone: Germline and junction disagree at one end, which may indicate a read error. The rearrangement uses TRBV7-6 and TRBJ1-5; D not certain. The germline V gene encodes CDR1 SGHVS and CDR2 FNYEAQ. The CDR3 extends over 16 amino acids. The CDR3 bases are TGTGCCAGCAGCTTAGGTACTTTAGGGAGCAATCAGCCCCAACATTTT. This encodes CASSLGTLGSNQPQHF. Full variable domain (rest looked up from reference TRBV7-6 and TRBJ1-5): GAGVSQSPRYKVTKRGQDVALRCDPISGHVSLYWYRQALGQGPEFLTYFNYEAQQDKSGLPNDRFSAERPEGSISTLTIQRTEQRDSAMYRCASSLGTLGSNQPQHFGDGTRLSIL.

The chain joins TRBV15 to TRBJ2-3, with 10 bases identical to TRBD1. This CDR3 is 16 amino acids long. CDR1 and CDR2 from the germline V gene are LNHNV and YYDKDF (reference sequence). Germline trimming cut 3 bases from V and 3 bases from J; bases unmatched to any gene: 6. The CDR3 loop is CATSSGDRGWTDTQYF. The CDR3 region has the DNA TGTGCCACCAGCAGTGGGGACAGGGGATGGACAGATACGCAGTATTTT.

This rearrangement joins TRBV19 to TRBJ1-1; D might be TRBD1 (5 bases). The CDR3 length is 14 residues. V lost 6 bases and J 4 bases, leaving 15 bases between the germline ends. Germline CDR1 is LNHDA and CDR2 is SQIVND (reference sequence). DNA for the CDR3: TGTGCCAGTAGACAGGACACTGGCGGCACTGAAGCTTTCTTT. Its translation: CASRQDTGGTEAFF.

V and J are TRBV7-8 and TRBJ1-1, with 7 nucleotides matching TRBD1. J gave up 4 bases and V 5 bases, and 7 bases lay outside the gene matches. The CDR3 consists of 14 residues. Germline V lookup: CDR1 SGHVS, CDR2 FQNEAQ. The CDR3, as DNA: TGTGCCAGCAGCCGATCCACAGGGGCCACTGAAGCTTTCTTT. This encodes CASSRSTGATEAFF.

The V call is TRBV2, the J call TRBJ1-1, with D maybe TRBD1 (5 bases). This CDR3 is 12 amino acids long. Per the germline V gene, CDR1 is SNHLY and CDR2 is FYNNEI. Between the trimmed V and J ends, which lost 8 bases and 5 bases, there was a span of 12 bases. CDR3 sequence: CASLSGGTEAFF. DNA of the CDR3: TGTGCCAGCCTTTCGGGGGGGACTGAAGCTTTCTTT.

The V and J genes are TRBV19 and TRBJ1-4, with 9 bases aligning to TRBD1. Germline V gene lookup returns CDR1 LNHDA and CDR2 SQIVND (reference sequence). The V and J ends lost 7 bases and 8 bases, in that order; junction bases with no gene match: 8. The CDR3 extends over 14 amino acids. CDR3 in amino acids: CASKLTGGGEKLFF. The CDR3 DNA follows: TGTGCCAGTAAGCTGACAGGGGGAGGCGAAAAACTGTTTTTT.

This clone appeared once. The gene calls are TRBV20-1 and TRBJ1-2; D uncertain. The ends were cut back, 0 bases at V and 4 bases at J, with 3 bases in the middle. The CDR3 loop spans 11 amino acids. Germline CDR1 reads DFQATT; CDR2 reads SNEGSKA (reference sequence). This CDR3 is CSAREAYGYTF. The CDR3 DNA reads TGCAGTGCTAGAGAGGCCTATGGCTACACCTTC.

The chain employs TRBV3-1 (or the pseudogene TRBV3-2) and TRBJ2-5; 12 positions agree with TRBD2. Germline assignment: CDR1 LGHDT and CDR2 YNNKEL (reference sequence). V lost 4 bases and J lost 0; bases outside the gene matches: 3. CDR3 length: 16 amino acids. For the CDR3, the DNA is TGTGCCAGCAGCCCCGGGACTAGCGGGTACCAAGAGACCCAGTACTTC. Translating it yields CASSPGTSGYQETQYF.

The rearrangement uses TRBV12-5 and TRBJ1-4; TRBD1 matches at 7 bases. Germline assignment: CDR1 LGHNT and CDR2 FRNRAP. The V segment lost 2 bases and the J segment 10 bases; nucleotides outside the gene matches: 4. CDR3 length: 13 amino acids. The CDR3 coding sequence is TGTGCTAGTGGTTTGTCGTCAGGGGGAAAACTGTTTTTT. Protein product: CASGLSSGGKLFF.

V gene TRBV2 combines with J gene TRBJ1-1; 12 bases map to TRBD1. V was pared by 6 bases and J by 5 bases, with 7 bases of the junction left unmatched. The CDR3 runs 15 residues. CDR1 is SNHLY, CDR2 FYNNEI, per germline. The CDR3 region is CASSRDRGRGTEAFF. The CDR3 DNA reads TGTGCCAGCAGCCGGGACAGGGGGCGCGGGACTGAAGCTTTCTTT. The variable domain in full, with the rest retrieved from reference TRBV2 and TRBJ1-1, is EPEVTQTPSHQVTQMGQEVILRCVPISNHLYFYWYRQILGQKVEFLVSFYNNEISEKSEIFDDQFSVERPDGSNFTLKIRSTKLEDSAMYFCASSRDRGRGTEAFFGQGTRLTVV.

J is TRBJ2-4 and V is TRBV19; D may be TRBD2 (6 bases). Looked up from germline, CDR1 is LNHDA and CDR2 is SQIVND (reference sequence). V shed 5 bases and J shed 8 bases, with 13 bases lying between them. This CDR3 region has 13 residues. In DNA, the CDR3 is TGTGCCAGTAGTTTCGGGACTTTTGACATTCAGTACTTC. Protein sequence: CASSFGTFDIQYF.

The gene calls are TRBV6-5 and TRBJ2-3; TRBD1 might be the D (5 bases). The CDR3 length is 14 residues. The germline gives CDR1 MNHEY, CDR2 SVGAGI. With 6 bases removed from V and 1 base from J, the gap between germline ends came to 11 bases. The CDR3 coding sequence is TGTGCCAGCAGAAGGACATACCGCACAGATACGCAGTATTTT. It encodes CASRRTYRTDTQYF.

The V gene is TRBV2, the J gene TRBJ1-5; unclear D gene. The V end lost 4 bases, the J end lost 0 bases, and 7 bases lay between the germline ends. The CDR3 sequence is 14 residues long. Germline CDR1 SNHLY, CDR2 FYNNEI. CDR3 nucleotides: TGTGCCAGCAGTGCCGTTCTTAGCAATCAGCCCCAGCATTTT. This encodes CASSAVLSNQPQHF.

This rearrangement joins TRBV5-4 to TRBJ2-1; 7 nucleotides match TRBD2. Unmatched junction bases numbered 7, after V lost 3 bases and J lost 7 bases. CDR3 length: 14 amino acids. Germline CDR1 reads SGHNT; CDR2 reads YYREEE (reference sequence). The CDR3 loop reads CASSYGLVQNEQFF. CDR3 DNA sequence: TGTGCCAGCAGCTACGGACTAGTCCAAAATGAGCAGTTCTTC.

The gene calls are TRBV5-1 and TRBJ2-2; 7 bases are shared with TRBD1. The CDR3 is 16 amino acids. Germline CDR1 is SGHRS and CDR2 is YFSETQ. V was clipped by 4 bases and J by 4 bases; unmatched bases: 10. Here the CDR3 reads CASSKMDRPGTGELFF. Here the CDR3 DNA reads TGCGCCAGCAGCAAGATGGACAGGCCCGGCACCGGGGAGCTGTTTTTT.

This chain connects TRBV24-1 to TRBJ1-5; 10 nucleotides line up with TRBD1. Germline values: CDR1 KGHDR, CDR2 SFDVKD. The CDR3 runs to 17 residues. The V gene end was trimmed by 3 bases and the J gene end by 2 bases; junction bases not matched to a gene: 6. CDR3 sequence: CATSDPRTGGGNQPQHF. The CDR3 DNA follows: TGTGCCACCAGTGATCCCAGGACAGGGGGAGGCAATCAGCCCCAGCATTTT.

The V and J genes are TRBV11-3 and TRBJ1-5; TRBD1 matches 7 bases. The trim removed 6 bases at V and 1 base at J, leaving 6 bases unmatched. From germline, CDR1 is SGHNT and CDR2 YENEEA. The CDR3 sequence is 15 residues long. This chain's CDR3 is CASSPRTGSNQPQHF. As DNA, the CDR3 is TGTGCCAGCAGTCCCCGGACAGGAAGCAATCAGCCCCAGCATTTT.